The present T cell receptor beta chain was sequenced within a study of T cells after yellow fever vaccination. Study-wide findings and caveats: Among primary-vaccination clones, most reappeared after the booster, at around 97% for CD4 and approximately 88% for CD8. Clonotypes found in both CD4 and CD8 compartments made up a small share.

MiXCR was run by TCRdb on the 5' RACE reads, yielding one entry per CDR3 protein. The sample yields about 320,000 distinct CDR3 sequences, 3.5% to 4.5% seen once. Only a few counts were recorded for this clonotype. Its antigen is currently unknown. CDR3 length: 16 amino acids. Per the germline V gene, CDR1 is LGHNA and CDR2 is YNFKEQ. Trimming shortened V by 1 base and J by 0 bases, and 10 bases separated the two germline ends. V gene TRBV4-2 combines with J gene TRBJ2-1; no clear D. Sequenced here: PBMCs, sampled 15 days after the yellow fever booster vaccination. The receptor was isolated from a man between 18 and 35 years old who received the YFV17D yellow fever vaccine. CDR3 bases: TGTGCCAGCAGCCAAGGGGCAGTTAGCTCCTACAATGAGCAGTTCTTC. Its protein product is CASSQGAVSSYNEQFF.